Below are 32 T cell receptor beta chains sequenced from a single sample in a study of T cells in tuberculosis. Sequencing used immunoSEQ multiplex PCR; TCRdb keeps in-frame clones, though not all of them. The sample lists approximately 20,000 clones; 97% were seen once. Specimen: PBMCs. These receptors were collected from a donor aged 10 to 29 with latent tuberculosis or without tuberculosis infection.

The chain is built from TRBV29-1 and TRBJ2-7; 9 bases map to TRBD1. Per the germline V gene, CDR1 is SQVTM and CDR2 is ANQGSEA. V lost 4 bases to trimming and J lost 3 bases; unmatched junction nucleotides: 4. The CDR3 sequence is 13 residues long. In DNA form, the CDR3 reads TGCAGCGTTGGGGACAGGGTATTCTACGAGCAGTACTTC. Its protein product is CSVGDRVFYEQYF.

The J gene is TRBJ2-2, the V gene TRBV19; 10 bases match TRBD1. The length of the CDR3 is 15 residues. V lost 5 bases and J lost 5; bases outside the gene matches: 5. Germline V gene lookup returns CDR1 LNHDA and CDR2 SQIVND (reference sequence). The CDR3 spells CASSPWTGGTGELFF. The CDR3 DNA follows: TGTGCCAGTAGTCCCTGGACAGGGGGGACCGGGGAGCTGTTTTTT. The whole variable domain, remainder taken from reference TRBV19 and TRBJ2-2, is DGGITQSPKYLFRKEGQNVTLSCEQNLNHDAMYWYRQDPGQGLRLIYYSQIVNDFQKGDIAEGYSVSREKKESFPLTVTSAQKNPTAFYLCASSPWTGGTGELFFGEGSRLTVL.

This clone was counted once. The CDR3 sequence is CASKADRASGYTF. CDR3 sequence (DNA): TGTGCCAGCAAAGCCGACAGGGCCTCAGGCTACACCTTC. The chain links TRBV27 to TRBJ1-2, with 7 bases lining up with TRBD1. J gave up 8 bases and V 7 bases, and 10 bases lay outside the gene matches. Germline loops: CDR1 MNHEY, CDR2 SMNVEV (reference sequence). The CDR3 covers 13 residues.

The chain employs TRBV10-3 and TRBJ1-4; 8 bases match TRBD1. CDR3 length equals 15 residues. In germline, CDR1 is ENHRY, CDR2 SYGVKD. Trimming at V came to 3 bases and at J to 3 bases, leaving 3 bases not matched to a gene. CDR3 in amino acids: CAISERQGSNEKLFF. In DNA form, the CDR3 reads TGTGCCATCAGTGAAAGACAGGGGTCTAATGAAAAACTGTTTTTT.

J is TRBJ1-2 and V is TRBV6-5; the D is unclear. The CDR3 is 14 residues long. Germline V lookup: CDR1 MNHEY, CDR2 SVGAGI. Trimming removed 6 bases at V and 4 bases at J, with 15 bases between. CDR3 nucleotides: TGTGCCAGCAGAGGAGGAGGAGTGGTCTATGGCTACACCTTC. It encodes CASRGGGVVYGYTF.

The gene calls are TRBV9 and TRBJ1-1; 9 nucleotides match TRBD1. CDR1 is SGDLS and CDR2 is YYNGEE in the germline V gene. Trimming removed 0 bases from V and 4 bases from J; junction bases left unmatched: 1. The CDR3 has 14 amino acids. CDR3 in amino acids: CASSVGDRVTEAFF. CDR3 DNA sequence: TGTGCCAGCAGCGTAGGGGACAGGGTCACTGAAGCTTTCTTT.

V usage is TRBV27 and J usage is TRBJ1-4, with D possibly being TRBD1 (6 bases). The germline gives CDR1 MNHEY, CDR2 SMNVEV (reference sequence). V was shortened by 7 bases and J by 3 bases, with 12 bases between the two germline ends. This CDR3 is 14 amino acids long. CDR3 bases: TGTGCCAGCACCACAGGACAGTCTAATGAAAAACTGTTTTTT. The encoded protein is CASTTGQSNEKLFF.

V usage is TRBV27 and J usage is TRBJ1-3; D is possibly TRBD1 (5 bases). CDR3 length: 18 amino acids. V was pared by 0 bases and J by 4 bases, with 19 bases between. CDR1 MNHEY and CDR2 SMNVEV come from the germline V gene (reference sequence). The chain's CDR3 is CASSLSPAQGYLGNTIYF. The CDR3 DNA is TGTGCCAGCAGTTTATCCCCCGCCCAGGGATACCTAGGAAACACCATATATTTT.

The chain links TRBV11-2 to TRBJ2-6; D is unresolved. The CDR3 contains 15 residues. Trimming pared 5 bases from V and 5 bases from J, leaving 13 bases between. The germline CDR1 and CDR2 sequences are SGHAT and FQNNGV. CDR3 residues: CASSAITTRANVLTF. CDR3 DNA: TGTGCCAGCAGCGCGATTACTACCAGGGCCAACGTCCTGACTTTC.

The chain links TRBV18 to TRBJ1-2, with a possible D match to TRBD1 (5 bases). The germline gives CDR1 KGHSH, CDR2 LQKENI. The V end lost 2 bases, the J end lost 3 bases, and 16 bases lay between the germline ends. The CDR3 consists of 16 residues. Written as DNA, the CDR3 is TGTGCCAGCTCACCAGTAAGAGGGGAGGCGTACTATGGCTACACCTTC. This translates into CASSPVRGEAYYGYTF.

V gene TRBV7-9 combines with J gene TRBJ2-1; TRBD2 matches at 9 bases. The CDR3 runs 16 residues. Unmatched junction bases numbered 8, after V lost 0 bases and J lost 8 bases. Germline lookup yields CDR1 SEHNR and CDR2 FQNEAQ (reference sequence). The DNA for the CDR3 is TGTGCCAGCAGCTTAGCCAAGCGGGAGGTTGTGGATGAGCAGTTCTTC. Its protein product is CASSLAKREVVDEQFF.

The chain joins TRBV4-1 to TRBJ1-5, with D hard to call. In germline, CDR1 is MGHRA, CDR2 YSYEKL. The CDR3 is 16 amino acids. Between the trimmed V and J ends, which lost 0 bases and 8 bases, there was a span of 17 bases. The CDR3, as DNA: TGCGCCAGCAGCCAAGATCTTACGGGCCGGGGTAAGCCCCAGCATTTT. Translation: CASSQDLTGRGKPQHF.

V is TRBV7-9 and J is TRBJ2-1; D is uncertain. The CDR3 is 14 amino acids. CDR1 SEHNR and CDR2 FQNEAQ come from the germline V gene (reference sequence). The germline V and J ends were trimmed by 1 base and 4 bases, with 8 bases remaining between them. CDR3 amino acids: CASSLDGGYNEQFF. CDR3 DNA: TGTGCCAGCAGCTTAGATGGCGGTTACAATGAGCAGTTCTTC.

This chain joins TRBV5-4 and TRBJ2-2, with 9 bases that match TRBD2. Germline CDR1 SGHNT, CDR2 YYREEE (reference sequence). The CDR3 has 14 amino acids. V gave up 4 bases and J gave up 2 bases; unmatched junction bases: 0. Written as DNA, the CDR3 is TGTGCCAGCAGCCTAGCGGGAAACACCGGGGAGCTGTTTTTT. This sequence encodes CASSLAGNTGELFF.

This chain uses TRBV6-5 with TRBJ1-2, with D perhaps TRBD1 (5 bases). Trimming cost V 1 base and J 8 bases, with 17 bases left between them. The CDR3 is 15 amino acids. Looked up from germline, CDR1 is MNHEY and CDR2 is SVGAGI. The CDR3 reads CASSYLVGGLWGYTF. The CDR3 DNA sequence: TGTGCCAGCAGTTACTTGGTCGGGGGGTTGTGGGGCTACACCTTC.

This chain uses TRBV10-3 with TRBJ2-5, with D perhaps matching TRBD2 (6 bases). V was clipped by 0 bases and J by 7 bases, with 24 bases between them. There are 18 residues in the CDR3. Germline loops: CDR1 ENHRY, CDR2 SYGVKD. The CDR3 loop reads CAISESKLGGYSGGTQYF. The DNA for the CDR3 is TGTGCCATCAGTGAGTCGAAGCTTGGGGGGTATTCTGGTGGGACCCAGTACTTC.

The rearrangement joins TRBV2 to TRBJ2-2, with TRBD1 matching 9 bases. The V gene's germline CDR1 is SNHLY and CDR2 FYNNEI. The CDR3 has 17 amino acids. Trimming cost V 7 bases and J 4 bases; bases outside gene matches: 13. DNA of the CDR3: TGTGCCAGCACCTTCGACCGGGACAGGGACATCACCGGGGAGCTGTTTTTT. It is translated as CASTFDRDRDITGELFF.

The J gene is TRBJ2-7, the V gene TRBV18; D is possibly TRBD2 (5 bases). Germline CDR1 reads KGHSH; CDR2 reads LQKENI. V was shortened by 2 bases and J by 0 bases, with 17 bases between the two germline ends. The CDR3 extends over 17 amino acids. The CDR3 loop reads CASSPWLPADSSYEQYF. CDR3 DNA sequence: TGTGCCAGCTCACCATGGTTGCCAGCGGACTCCTCCTACGAGCAGTACTTC. The full variable domain, with the rest looked up from reference TRBV18 and TRBJ2-7, is NAGVMQNPRHLVRRRGQEARLRCSPMKGHSHVYWYRQLPEEGLKFMVYLQKENIIDESGMPKERFSAEFPKEGPSILRIQQVVRGDSAAYFCASSPWLPADSSYEQYFGPGTRLTVT.

The chain uses TRBV27 and TRBJ2-5; 9 nucleotides agree with TRBD2. The V gene end was trimmed by 3 bases and the J gene end by 1 base; junction bases not matched to a gene: 6. The CDR3 loop spans 16 amino acids. The V gene's germline CDR1 is MNHEY and CDR2 SMNVEV (reference sequence). CDR3 coding DNA: TGTGCCAGCAGTTTGGGAAGCGGGGGGTTCCAAGAGACCCAGTACTTC. Translating gives CASSLGSGGFQETQYF.

V and J are TRBV14 and TRBJ2-5; TRBD1 matches 10 bases. V trimming: 3 bases; J trimming: 4 bases; junction bases outside the gene matches: 8. The CDR3 extends over 16 amino acids. CDR1 and CDR2 from the germline V gene are SGHDN and FVKESK. The CDR3 DNA reads TGTGCCAGCAGCCACTCCTTGACAGGGGGCGTAGAGACCCAGTACTTC. It codes for CASSHSLTGGVETQYF. Drawing the rest from reference TRBV14 and TRBJ2-5, the complete variable domain is EAGVTQFPSHSVIEKGQTVTLRCDPISGHDNLYWYRRVMGKEIKFLLHFVKESKQDESGMPNNRFLAERTGGTYSTLKVQPAELEDSGVYFCASSHSLTGGVETQYFGPGTRLLVL.

The chain has TRBV5-1 and TRBJ2-1; D is uncertain. The germline V gene encodes CDR1 SGHRS and CDR2 YFSETQ. V was pared by 4 bases and J by 0 bases, with 11 bases between. This CDR3 has 15 amino acids. The CDR3 spells CASSADTSSYNEQFF. The CDR3 nucleotides are TGCGCCAGCAGCGCCGATACAAGCTCCTACAATGAGCAGTTCTTC.

This rearrangement joins TRBV4-1 to TRBJ2-5, with 8 bases aligning to TRBD2. Germline lookup yields CDR1 MGHRA and CDR2 YSYEKL. The CDR3 runs to 17 residues. V was pared by 4 bases and J by 3 bases, with 13 bases of the junction left unmatched. CDR3 sequence reads: CASSPSLLAGNKETQYF. For the CDR3, the DNA is TGCGCCAGCAGCCCAAGCCTCTTAGCGGGAAATAAAGAGACCCAGTACTTC.

This sequence joins TRBV25-1 and TRBJ1-2, with D tentatively TRBD1 (5 bases). The CDR3 sequence is 13 residues long. Germline V gene data show CDR1 as MGHDK and CDR2 as SYGVNS. V was trimmed by 7 bases and J by 1 base, leaving 10 bases between them. DNA for the CDR3: TGTGCCAGCAACTGGGGCGGTAACTATGGCTACACCTTC. The encoded protein is CASNWGGNYGYTF.

The rearrangement uses TRBV4-1 and TRBJ2-7; a possible D gene is TRBD1 (6 bases). V was clipped by 1 base and J by 5 bases, with 15 bases between them. This CDR3 spans 15 amino acids. CDR1 is MGHRA, CDR2 YSYEKL, per germline. In DNA form, the CDR3 reads TGCGCCAGCAGCCAAGTTGGAGAGGGGGTACACGAGCAGTACTTC. Translated: CASSQVGEGVHEQYF.

The chain couples TRBV10-1 to TRBJ2-1; a weak D match, TRBD2 (6 bases). Between the trimmed V and J ends, which lost 6 bases and 8 bases, there was a span of 14 bases. In germline, CDR1 is WNHNN, CDR2 SYGVQD (reference sequence). The CDR3 has 13 residues. Here the CDR3 reads CASSYLSGHEQFF. CDR3 sequence (DNA): TGCGCCAGCAGCTACCTTAGCGGTCATGAGCAGTTCTTC.

This sequence joins TRBV13 and TRBJ2-2; 7 bases map to TRBD2. Germline CDR1 PRHDT, CDR2 FYEKMQ (reference sequence). This CDR3 spans 18 amino acids. V dropped 4 bases and J dropped 5; count of bases not matched to a gene: 16. DNA for the CDR3: TGTGCCAGCAGCTCGACAGCGGGACTCTTAGCTTTAACCGGGGAGCTGTTTTTT. Translated: CASSSTAGLLALTGELFF.

J is TRBJ2-1 and V is TRBV5-1; TRBD2 matches 10 bases. J was trimmed by 10 bases and V by 1 base; bases with no gene match: 11. Germline-derived CDR1 and CDR2 are SGHRS and YFSETQ. This CDR3 is built from 16 residues. The CDR3 reads CASSLSGTSVPEEQFF. The CDR3 DNA follows: TGCGCCAGCAGCTTGAGCGGGACTAGCGTACCGGAAGAGCAGTTCTTC.

This chain links TRBV28 with TRBJ2-2; possibly TRBD2 for D (6 bases). The V end was cut by 8 bases, the J end by 1 base, with 11 bases between. CDR1 MDHEN and CDR2 SYDVKM come from the germline V gene. CDR3 length: 14 residues. The CDR3 reads CASRGSGNTGELFF. The CDR3 nucleotides read TGTGCCAGCCGCGGTAGCGGGAACACCGGGGAGCTGTTTTTT. The full variable domain, rest sourced from reference TRBV28 and TRBJ2-2, is DVKVTQSSRYLVKRTGEKVFLECVQDMDHENMFWYRQDPGLGLRLIYFSYDVKMKEKGDIPEGYSVSREKKERFSLILESASTNQTSMYLCASRGSGNTGELFFGEGSRLTVL.

The chain combines TRBV27 with TRBJ1-2; 7 nucleotides line up with TRBD1. This CDR3 comprises 14 residues. V shed 5 bases and J 4 bases; nucleotides not matched to a gene: 7. Germline-derived CDR1 and CDR2 are MNHEY and SMNVEV (reference sequence). CDR3 sequence reads: CASSPSTGPYGYTF. Written as DNA, the CDR3 is TGTGCCAGCAGTCCCTCGACAGGGCCCTATGGCTACACCTTC.

This rearrangement joins TRBV7-3 to TRBJ2-2; a weak D match, TRBD1 (5 bases). This CDR3 spans 14 amino acids. Trimming stripped 3 bases from V and 3 bases from J, with 8 bases between. Germline V gives CDR1 SGHTA, CDR2 FQGTGA. CDR3 DNA: TGTGCCAGCAGCTTTACAGGAGACACCGGGGAGCTGTTTTTT. Translating gives CASSFTGDTGELFF.

The chain uses TRBV29-1 and TRBJ1-3; no firm D call. The CDR3 has 14 residues. V lost 1 base, J lost 4 bases, and 11 bases lay in between. In germline, CDR1 is SQVTM, CDR2 ANQGSEA. The CDR3 here is CSVEGQLEGNTIYF. The CDR3 DNA reads as TGCAGCGTTGAAGGCCAACTGGAGGGAAACACCATATATTTT.

This clone was detected once. The rearrangement uses TRBV19 and TRBJ2-1, with 9 nucleotides matching TRBD2. The germline gives CDR1 LNHDA, CDR2 SQIVND (reference sequence). V was pared by 1 base and J by 9 bases, with 19 bases of the junction left unmatched. This CDR3 is 19 amino acids long. The CDR3 nucleotides read TGTGCCAGTAGTATAGTGGGCGGGGGGGCCTATTCAGCCTCGAGTGAGCAGTTCTTC. Translated: CASSIVGGGAYSASSEQFF. Filled out from reference TRBV19 and TRBJ2-1, the complete variable domain reads DGGITQSPKYLFRKEGQNVTLSCEQNLNHDAMYWYRQDPGQGLRLIYYSQIVNDFQKGDIAEGYSVSREKKESFPLTVTSAQKNPTAFYLCASSIVGGGAYSASSEQFFGPGTRLTVL.